This T cell receptor beta chain was profiled in a study of radiotherapy plus CTLA-4 blockade in lung cancer. Across the study: Objective responses were recorded in about a sixth of patients, with disease control recorded in 25% to 40%. The study's findings and limits: Early clonal dynamics of blood T cells, together with interferon-beta, were reported as the best response predictor. Some TCR clones had been derived from tumors. These clones expanded in peripheral blood after radiotherapy plus ipilimumab.

Some clones are missing from TCRdb's copy, which holds only in-frame ones; the method was immunoSEQ multiplex PCR. The table lists 65,000 to 90,000 clones, around nine tenths of them singletons. Focal radiation with ipilimumab CTLA-4 blockade was given to patients with chemo-refractory metastatic non-small-cell lung cancer. With respect to this clone: Its antigen remains unidentified.

This CDR3 is built from 15 residues. The germline CDR1 and CDR2 sequences are LNHDA and SQIVND (reference sequence). V dropped 2 bases and J dropped 5 bases, with 13 bases sitting between them. J is TRBJ1-5 and V is TRBV19, with D possibly being TRBD1 (5 bases). The source is a human donor with non-small cell lung cancer that progressed on radiotherapy plus ipilimumab. Sequenced material: peripheral blood, taken from a patient treated with radiotherapy plus ipilimumab. The CDR3: CASSIRAGRDQPQHF. Here the CDR3 DNA reads TGTGCCAGTAGTATAAGGGCAGGGAGGGATCAGCCCCAGCATTTT.